This T cell receptor (beta chain) appears in the sequencing data of a study of OX40 agonist ivuxolimab in advanced cancers. The germline V gene encodes CDR1 SNHLY and CDR2 FYNNEI. This CDR3 comprises 13 residues. J was trimmed by 3 bases and V by 6 bases; bases with no gene match: 1. Here immunoSEQ multiplex PCR was the method, and the copy in TCRdb shows in-frame clones only, minus some. The sample contains 43,000 or so clones, approximately 86% of which appear only once. The chain joins TRBV2 to TRBJ1-1; 10 nucleotides align to TRBD1. This sequence originates from an adult with an advanced solid tumor such as melanoma, head and neck, liver or kidney cancer. The sequencing here drew on CD4+ or CD8+ T cells sorted from blood, taken in a trial of the OX40 agonist ivuxolimab. In DNA, the CDR3 is TGTGCCAGCAGCGGACAGGGGGACACTGAAGCTTTCTTT. Protein: CASSGQGDTEAFF. The full variable domain, with the rest looked up from reference TRBV2 and TRBJ1-1, is EPEVTQTPSHQVTQMGQEVILRCVPISNHLYFYWYRQILGQKVEFLVSFYNNEISEKSEIFDDQFSVERPDGSNFTLKIRSTKLEDSAMYFCASSGQGDTEAFFGQGTRLTVV.